A single T cell receptor beta chain is shown here with its context. Antigen specificity is unknown. From germline, CDR1 is SGHNT and CDR2 YENEEA. The CDR3 has 14 amino acids. The ends were cut back, 1 base at V and 7 bases at J, with 11 bases in the middle. This sample stems from a study of Ad26.COV2.S vaccination and SARS-CoV-2 variants. Points from the study as a whole: Post-vaccination breadth of spike-specific CD8+ and CD4+ T cell responses was reportedly substantial.

As to treatment: about 20 received Ad26.COV2.S at low or high dose, single or two shots; several received placebo; per-sample allocation not given. Samples came from day 63 after the first vaccine or placebo injection. Assay: immunoSEQ multiplex PCR; the TCRdb copy retains only in-frame clones and omits some. The data show about 350,000 clones, around nine tenths seen once. The sequences come from peripheral blood, collected in a trial of Ad26.COV2.S vaccine versus placebo. The sequence came from a person aged 18-65 years who received the Ad26.COV2.S COVID-19 vaccine or a placebo. The chain couples TRBV11-3 to TRBJ2-1, with TRBD2 as a possible D gene (6 bases). This CDR3 is CASSLGGLGNEQFF. The CDR3 region has the DNA TGTGCCAGCAGCTTAGGGGGACTCGGGAATGAGCAGTTCTTC.